One and the same sample provided the 8 T cell receptor beta chains below, sequenced in a study of breast tumors, draining lymph nodes, adjacent tissues. TCRdb fed the multiplex PCR reads into MiXCR, producing one record per CDR3 protein. The data show about 20,000 distinct CDR3 sequences, 43% seen once. Sequenced: breast tumor tissue. The receptors shown here come from a female donor with breast cancer. Some clones in this sample may be carry-over from other donors' samples.

Concerning this clonotype: One base away lies a much larger clone, so this may be a sequencing read error. V usage is TRBV12-3 or TRBV12-4 and J usage is TRBJ2-5; no definite D call. The V and J ends lost 6 bases and 0 bases respectively, with 14 bases between them. The CDR3 covers 15 residues. The CDR3 DNA reads TGTGCCAGCAGCCCACCGGCAGGCGACCAAGAGACCCAGTACTTC. This translates into CASSPPAGDQETQYF.

This clonotype has at least ten counts. The chain links TRBV6-6 to TRBJ2-5; D could derive from TRBD1 or TRBD2 (5 bases each). Trimming took 5 bases from V and 4 from J, leaving 14 bases between them. Germline loops: CDR1 MNHNY, CDR2 SVGAGI (reference sequence). This CDR3 is built from 14 residues. The CDR3 DNA is TGTGCCAGCAGTCACGCCGGGACGGGAGAGACCCAGTACTTC. The encoded protein is CASSHAGTGETQYF.

This clonotype was recorded only once. The genes are TRBV6-5 and TRBJ2-5; 9 nucleotides match TRBD2. This CDR3 contains 17 residues. Unmatched junction bases numbered 25, after V lost 7 bases and J lost 13 bases. The V gene's germline CDR1 is MNHEY and CDR2 SVGAGI. Written as DNA, the CDR3 is TGTGCCAGCATTAGTAGCGGGAGAGGGGGGGCGGGGGAGGCCCGGTACTTC. As protein: CASISSGRGGAGEARYF.

This clonotype was picked up many times. This may be a read error: a much more frequent sequence differs by one nucleotide. This chain uses TRBV27 with TRBJ1-5; no clear D gene. The CDR3 loop spans 13 amino acids. Germline V lookup: CDR1 MNHEY, CDR2 SMNVEV (reference sequence). V was pared by 5 bases and J by 2 bases, with 7 bases between. CDR3 nucleotide sequence: TGTGCCAGCAGTCTAGGGCGCAATCAGCCCCAGCATTTT. Amino acid sequence: CASSLGRNQPQHF.

The V call is TRBV19, the J call TRBJ2-1; 13 nucleotides agree with TRBD2. Germline CDR1 reads LNHDA; CDR2 reads SQIVND (reference sequence). This CDR3 is built from 15 residues. After removal of 11 bases from V and 1 base from J, the junction contained 5 bases not matched to a gene. CDR3 sequence reads: CAPETSGRSYNEQFF. CDR3 DNA: TGTGCCCCGGAGACTAGCGGGAGGTCCTACAATGAGCAGTTCTTC.

This clonotype is medium-sized by share. This chain joins TRBV19 and TRBJ1-6, with D possibly being TRBD1 (5 bases). Trimming left V 6 bases short and J 6 bases short, with 15 bases between. The CDR3 totals 15 residues. CDR1 and CDR2 (germline): LNHDA, SQIVND (reference sequence). The CDR3 here is CASSPGVGGNSPLHF. CDR3 coding DNA: TGTGCCAGTAGCCCCGGAGTCGGGGGTAATTCACCCCTCCACTTT.

This clonotype has a count of ten or more. The rearrangement joins TRBV4-3 to TRBJ2-6; no clear D gene. CDR1 is LGHNA, CDR2 YSLEER, per germline. Trimming cost V 0 bases and J 3 bases, with 15 bases left between them. CDR3 length: 18 amino acids. Here the CDR3 reads CASSQDLRGWGGANVLTF. The CDR3 DNA reads TGCGCCAGCAGCCAAGATCTTCGTGGGTGGGGTGGGGCCAACGTCCTGACTTTC.

The rearrangement links TRBV29-1 to TRBJ1-3, with a weak D call TRBD1 (5 bases). CDR1 is SQVTM and CDR2 is ANQGSEA in the germline V gene. Trimming shortened V by 7 bases and J by 3 bases, and 13 bases separated the two germline ends. The CDR3 extends over 13 amino acids. The CDR3 nucleotides read TGCAGCGCGATTGGGGGGATTGGAAACACCATATATTTT. Translated, it gives CSAIGGIGNTIYF.